The clone carrying this T cell receptor beta chain was recorded many times. The data belong to a study of T cells in Graves' hyperthyroidism and ophthalmopathy. There were TCR beta CDR3 regions amplified from RNA transcripts. The TCR CDR3 first-round RT-PCR relied on the HTBI primer set. TCRdb re-called the multiplex PCR reads with MiXCR, one entry per CDR3 protein. The sample holds just under 750,000 distinct CDR3 sequences, 30% to 40% seen once. Using roughly 9.4 ml of fresh peripheral blood, PBMCs were prepared. The specimen was blood. The TCR comes from a woman between 35 and 50 years old with Graves' hyperthyroidism.

The CDR3 loop reads CASSFGRSDEKLFF. CDR3 DNA sequence: TGTGCCAGCAGTTTCGGGCGTTCGGATGAAAAACTGTTTTTT. The chain recombines TRBV12-3 or TRBV12-4 with TRBJ1-4, with D unclear. This CDR3 spans 14 amino acids. V lost 3 bases to trimming and J lost 6 bases, with 11 bases between them.